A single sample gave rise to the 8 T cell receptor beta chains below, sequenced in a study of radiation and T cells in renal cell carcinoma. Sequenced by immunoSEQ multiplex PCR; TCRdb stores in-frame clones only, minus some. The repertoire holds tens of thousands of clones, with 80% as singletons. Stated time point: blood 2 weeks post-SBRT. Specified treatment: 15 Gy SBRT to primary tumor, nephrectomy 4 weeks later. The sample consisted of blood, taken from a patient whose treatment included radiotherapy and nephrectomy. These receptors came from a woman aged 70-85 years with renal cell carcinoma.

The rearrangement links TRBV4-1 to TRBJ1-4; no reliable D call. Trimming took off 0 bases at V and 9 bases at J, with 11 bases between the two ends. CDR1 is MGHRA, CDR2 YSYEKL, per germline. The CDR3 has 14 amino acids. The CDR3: CASSQDRVRKKLFF. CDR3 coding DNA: TGCGCCAGCAGCCAAGACAGAGTCCGGAAAAAACTGTTTTTT.

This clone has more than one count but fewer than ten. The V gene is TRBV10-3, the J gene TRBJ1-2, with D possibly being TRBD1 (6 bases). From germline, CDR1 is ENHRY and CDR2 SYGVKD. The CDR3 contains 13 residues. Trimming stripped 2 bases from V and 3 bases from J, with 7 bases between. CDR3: CAISEKGDYGYTF. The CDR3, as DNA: TGTGCCATCAGTGAGAAGGGGGACTATGGCTACACCTTC.

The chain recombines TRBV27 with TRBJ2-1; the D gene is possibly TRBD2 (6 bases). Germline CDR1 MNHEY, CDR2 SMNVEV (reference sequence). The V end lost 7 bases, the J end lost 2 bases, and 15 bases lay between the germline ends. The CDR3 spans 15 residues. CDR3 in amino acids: CASTPMASAYNEQFF. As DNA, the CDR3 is TGTGCCAGCACACCAATGGCTAGCGCCTACAATGAGCAGTTCTTC.

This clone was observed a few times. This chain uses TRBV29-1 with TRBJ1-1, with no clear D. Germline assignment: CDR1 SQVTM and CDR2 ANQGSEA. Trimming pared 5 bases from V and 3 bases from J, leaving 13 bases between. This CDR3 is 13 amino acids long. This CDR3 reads CSVLVGYDTEAFF. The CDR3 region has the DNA TGCAGCGTTCTTGTAGGGTATGACACTGAAGCTTTCTTT.

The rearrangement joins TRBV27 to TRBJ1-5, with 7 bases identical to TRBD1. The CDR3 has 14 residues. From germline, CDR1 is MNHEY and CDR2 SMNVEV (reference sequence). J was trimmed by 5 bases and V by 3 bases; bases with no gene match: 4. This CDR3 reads CASSFRQGDQPQHF. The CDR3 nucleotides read TGTGCCAGCAGTTTCCGACAGGGCGATCAGCCCCAGCATTTT.

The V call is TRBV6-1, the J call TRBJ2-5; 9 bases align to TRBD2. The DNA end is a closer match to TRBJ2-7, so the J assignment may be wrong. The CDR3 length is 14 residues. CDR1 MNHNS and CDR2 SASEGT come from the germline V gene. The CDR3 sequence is CASRHGTSRSEQYF. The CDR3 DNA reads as TGTGCCAGCAGACACGGGACTAGCCGCTCCGAGCAGTACTTC.

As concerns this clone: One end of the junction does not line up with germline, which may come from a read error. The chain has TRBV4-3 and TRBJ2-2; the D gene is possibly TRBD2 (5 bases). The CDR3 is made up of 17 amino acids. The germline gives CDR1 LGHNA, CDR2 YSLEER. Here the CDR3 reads CASSQDLILGNTGELFF. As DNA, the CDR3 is TGCGCCAGCAGTCAAGATCTCATACTAGGTAACACCGGGGAGCTGTTTTTT.

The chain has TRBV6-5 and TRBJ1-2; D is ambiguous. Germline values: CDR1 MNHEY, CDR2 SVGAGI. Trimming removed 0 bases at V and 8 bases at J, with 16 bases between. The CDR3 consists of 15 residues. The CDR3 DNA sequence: TGTGCCAGCAGTTACTCGTCGAGCCTTGCCTTGGGCTACACCTTC. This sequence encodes CASSYSSSLALGYTF.